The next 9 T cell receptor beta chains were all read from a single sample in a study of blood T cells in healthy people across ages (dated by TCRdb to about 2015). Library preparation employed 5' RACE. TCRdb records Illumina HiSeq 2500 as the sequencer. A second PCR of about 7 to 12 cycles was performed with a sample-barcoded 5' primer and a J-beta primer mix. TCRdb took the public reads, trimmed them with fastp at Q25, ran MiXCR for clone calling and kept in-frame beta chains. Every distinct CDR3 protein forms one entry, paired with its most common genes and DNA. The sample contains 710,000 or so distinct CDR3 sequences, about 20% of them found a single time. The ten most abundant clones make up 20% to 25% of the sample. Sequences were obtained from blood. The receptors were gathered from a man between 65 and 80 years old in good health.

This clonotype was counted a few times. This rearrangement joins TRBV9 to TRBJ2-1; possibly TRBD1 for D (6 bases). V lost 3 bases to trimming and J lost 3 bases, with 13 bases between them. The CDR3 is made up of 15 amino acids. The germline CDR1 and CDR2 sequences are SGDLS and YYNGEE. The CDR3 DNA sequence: TGTGCCAGCAGCGGGCAACCGGGACACTACAATGAGCAGTTCTTC. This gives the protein CASSGQPGHYNEQFF. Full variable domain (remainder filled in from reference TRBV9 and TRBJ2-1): DSGVTQTPKHLITATGQRVTLRCSPRSGDLSVYWYQQSLDQGLQFLIQYYNGEERAKGNILERFSAQQFPDLHSELNLSSLELGDSALYFCASSGQPGHYNEQFFGPGTRLTVL.

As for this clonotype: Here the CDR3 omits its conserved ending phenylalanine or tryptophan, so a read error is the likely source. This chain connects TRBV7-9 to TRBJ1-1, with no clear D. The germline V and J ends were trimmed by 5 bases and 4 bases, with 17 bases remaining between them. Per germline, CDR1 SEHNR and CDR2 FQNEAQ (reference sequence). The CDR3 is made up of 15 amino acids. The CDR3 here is CASSRLGSRLTEAFL. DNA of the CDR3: TGTGCCAGCAGCCGTCTGGGCAGCCGTCTCACTGAAGCTTTCCTT.

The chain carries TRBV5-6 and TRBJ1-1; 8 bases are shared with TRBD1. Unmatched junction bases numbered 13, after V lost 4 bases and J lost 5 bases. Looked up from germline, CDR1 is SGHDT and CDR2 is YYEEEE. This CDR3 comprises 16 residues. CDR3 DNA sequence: TGTGCCAGCAGCCGCACCGACAGGGGATTGAGGACTGAAGCTTTCTTT. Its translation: CASSRTDRGLRTEAFF. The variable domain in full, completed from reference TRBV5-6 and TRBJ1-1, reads DAGVTQSPTHLIKTRGQQVTLRCSPKSGHDTVSWYQQALGQGPQFIFQYYEEEERQRGNFPDRFSGHQFPNYSSELNVNALLLGDSALYLCASSRTDRGLRTEAFFGQGTRLTVV.

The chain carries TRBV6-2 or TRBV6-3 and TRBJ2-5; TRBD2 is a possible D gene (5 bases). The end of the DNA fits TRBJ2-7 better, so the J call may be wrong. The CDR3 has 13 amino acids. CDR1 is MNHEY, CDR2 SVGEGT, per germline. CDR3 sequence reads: CASTQRGWNEQYV. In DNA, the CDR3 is TGTGCCAGCACTCAAAGAGGGTGGAACGAGCAGTACGTC.

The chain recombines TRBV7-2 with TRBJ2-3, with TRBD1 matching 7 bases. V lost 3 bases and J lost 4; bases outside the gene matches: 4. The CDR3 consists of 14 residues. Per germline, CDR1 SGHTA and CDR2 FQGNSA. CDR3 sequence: CASSFKQGPDTQYF. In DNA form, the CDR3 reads TGTGCCAGCAGCTTTAAACAGGGGCCAGATACGCAGTATTTT.

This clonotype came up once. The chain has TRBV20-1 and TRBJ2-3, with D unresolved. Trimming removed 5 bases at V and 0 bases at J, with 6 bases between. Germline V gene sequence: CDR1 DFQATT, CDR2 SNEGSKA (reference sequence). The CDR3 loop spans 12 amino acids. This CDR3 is CSAPDSTDTQYF. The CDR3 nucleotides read TGCAGTGCTCCGGACAGCACAGATACGCAGTATTTT.

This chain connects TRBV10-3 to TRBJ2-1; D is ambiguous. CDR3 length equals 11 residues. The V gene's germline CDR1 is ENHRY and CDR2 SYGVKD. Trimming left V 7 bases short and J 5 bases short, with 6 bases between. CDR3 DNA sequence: TGTGCCATCAAGTTAAACAATGAGCAGTTCTTC. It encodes CAIKLNNEQFF.

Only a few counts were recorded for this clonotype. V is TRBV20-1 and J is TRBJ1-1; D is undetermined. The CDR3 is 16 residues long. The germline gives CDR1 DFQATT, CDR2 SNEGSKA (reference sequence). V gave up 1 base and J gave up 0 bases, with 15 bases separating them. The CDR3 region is CSARVAAPGMNTEAFF. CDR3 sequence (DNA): TGCAGTGCTAGAGTAGCGGCGCCCGGGATGAACACTGAAGCTTTCTTT.

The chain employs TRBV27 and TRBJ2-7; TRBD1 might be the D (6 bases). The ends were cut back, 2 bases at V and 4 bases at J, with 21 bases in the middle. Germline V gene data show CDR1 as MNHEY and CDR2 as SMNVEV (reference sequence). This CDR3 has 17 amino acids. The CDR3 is CASSLIGQSHALYEQYF. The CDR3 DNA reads TGTGCCAGCAGTTTAATCGGACAGTCACACGCATTGTACGAGCAGTACTTC.